The 16 T cell receptor beta chains below all came from one sample that was sequenced in a study of shared T cell receptors in the human thymus. TCRdb keeps only in-frame clones here, not all; method: immunoSEQ multiplex PCR. Of more than 550,000 clones listed, 70% to 90% are singletons. This sample also belongs to another study, concerning human thymus T cells.

Input material: thymocytes. These receptors originate from a girl less than two years old with a congenital heart defect.

This chain connects TRBV4-2 to TRBJ2-1; a possible D gene is TRBD2 (5 bases). The CDR3 is 15 residues long. Germline V CDR1 and CDR2: LGHNA, YNFKEQ. Trimming removed 0 bases at V and 0 bases at J, with 6 bases between. In DNA form, the CDR3 reads TGTGCCAGCAGCCAAGAAGGGAGCTCCTACAATGAGCAGTTCTTC. It is translated as CASSQEGSSYNEQFF.

The genes are TRBV9 and TRBJ2-5; TRBD1 aligns across 7 bases. Germline CDR1 SGDLS, CDR2 YYNGEE. After removal of 5 bases from V and 2 bases from J, the junction contained 15 bases not matched to a gene. The CDR3 covers 17 residues. The CDR3 protein is CASSAGTRPGQQETQYF. Written as DNA, the CDR3 is TGTGCCAGCAGTGCCGGCACAAGACCGGGACAGCAAGAGACCCAGTACTTC.

J is TRBJ2-2 and V is TRBV11-2; 7 nucleotides line up with TRBD2. The CDR3 totals 15 residues. Unmatched junction bases numbered 2, after V lost 2 bases and J lost 2 bases. The germline CDR1 and CDR2 sequences are SGHAT and FQNNGV. CDR3 coding DNA: TGTGCCAGCAGCTTATGGGGGGGTAACACCGGGGAGCTGTTTTTT. Encoded protein: CASSLWGGNTGELFF.

The chain carries TRBV6-5 and TRBJ2-7; 11 bases match TRBD2. Germline V CDR1 and CDR2: MNHEY, SVGAGI. The CDR3 has 14 amino acids. V lost 5 bases to trimming and J lost 2 bases; unmatched junction nucleotides: 2. The CDR3 protein is CASSPGLAAYEQYF. DNA for the CDR3: TGTGCCAGCAGTCCGGGACTAGCGGCCTACGAGCAGTACTTC.

This chain uses TRBV12-5 with TRBJ1-1; unclear D gene. The length of the CDR3 is 16 residues. Trimming stripped 6 bases from V and 3 bases from J, with 20 bases between. CDR1 is LGHNT and CDR2 is FRNRAP in the germline V gene. The CDR3 DNA reads as TGTGCTAGTGGCTCCCCTAGACCCCCCGTAGACACTGAAGCTTTCTTT. This codes for CASGSPRPPVDTEAFF. The variable domain in full, completed from reference TRBV12-5 and TRBJ1-1, reads DARVTQTPRHKVTEMGQEVTMRCQPILGHNTVFWYRQTMMQGLELLAYFRNRAPLDDSGMPKDRFSAEMPDATLATLKIQPSEPRDSAVYFCASGSPRPPVDTEAFFGQGTRLTVV.

This chain connects TRBV27 to TRBJ1-1; TRBD1 aligns across 7 bases. The trim removed 5 bases at V and 5 bases at J, leaving 8 bases unmatched. Germline assignment: CDR1 MNHEY and CDR2 SMNVEV (reference sequence). This CDR3 is 14 amino acids long. CDR3 coding DNA: TGTGCCAGCAGTGCCGAGACAGGGCGAACTGAAGCTTTCTTT. The encoded protein is CASSAETGRTEAFF.

J is TRBJ1-2 and V is TRBV9; 7 nucleotides match TRBD1. The germline V gene encodes CDR1 SGDLS and CDR2 YYNGEE. This CDR3 is 16 amino acids long. The V and J ends lost 0 bases and 4 bases, in that order; junction bases with no gene match: 9. The chain's CDR3 is CASSVGAGGGSYGYTF. CDR3 DNA sequence: TGTGCCAGCAGCGTAGGGGCGGGAGGGGGCAGCTATGGCTACACCTTC.

This clone was seen only once. V usage is TRBV6-6 and J usage is TRBJ2-2; D remains ambiguous. The CDR3 is 15 residues long. The V gene lost 0 bases and the J gene lost 1 base, with 6 bases spanning the gap. Germline V CDR1 and CDR2: MNHNY, SVGAGI (reference sequence). Written as DNA, the CDR3 is TGTGCCAGCAGTTACTCGGTCAGGAACACCGGGGAGCTGTTTTTT. Its translation: CASSYSVRNTGELFF.

The genes are TRBV19 and TRBJ2-2; 7 nucleotides align to TRBD1. V lost 8 bases and J lost 2; bases outside the gene matches: 11. Germline V gives CDR1 LNHDA, CDR2 SQIVND (reference sequence). There are 16 residues in the CDR3. The CDR3 loop is CASLNPGTVNTGELFF. CDR3 nucleotide sequence: TGTGCCAGTCTAAACCCCGGGACAGTTAACACCGGGGAGCTGTTTTTT.

The chain joins TRBV19 to TRBJ1-2; possible D gene TRBD1, 5 bases. The CDR3 consists of 15 residues. V shed 3 bases and J shed 0 bases, with 11 bases lying between them. The germline V gene encodes CDR1 LNHDA and CDR2 SQIVND (reference sequence). CDR3 amino acids: CASSIQGLANYGYTF. The CDR3 nucleotides are TGTGCCAGTAGTATCCAGGGTCTAGCTAACTATGGCTACACCTTC.

The chain links TRBV6-5 to TRBJ1-2; 7 bases map to TRBD1. The CDR3 consists of 15 residues. V gave up 6 bases and J gave up 5 bases; unmatched junction bases: 12. Germline V CDR1 and CDR2: MNHEY, SVGAGI. The CDR3 coding sequence is TGTGCCAGCAGCCCTACCACCGGGACAGAGTATGGCTACACCTTC. This sequence encodes CASSPTTGTEYGYTF.

The chain joins TRBV6-5 to TRBJ2-1; 7 nucleotides line up with TRBD1. Trimming took 6 bases from V and 7 from J; bases not matched to a gene: 6. Germline-derived CDR1 and CDR2 are MNHEY and SVGAGI. The CDR3 covers 13 residues. The DNA of the CDR3 is TGTGCCAGCAGGCGACGGGACAGTAATGAGCAGTTCTTC. Protein product: CASRRRDSNEQFF.

The chain uses TRBV25-1 and TRBJ2-6; a possible D gene is TRBD1 (6 bases). The CDR3 runs 14 residues. Germline V gene sequence: CDR1 MGHDK, CDR2 SYGVNS. With 8 bases removed from V and 2 bases from J, the gap between germline ends came to 10 bases. The CDR3 region is CASGDTPGANVLTF. The CDR3 nucleotides are TGTGCCAGCGGGGACACCCCTGGGGCCAACGTCCTGACTTTC.

The rearrangement links TRBV4-3 to TRBJ2-2, with 7 nucleotides matching TRBD2. The CDR3 is 15 amino acids. Germline V CDR1 and CDR2: LGHNA, YSLEER. V lost 4 bases and J lost 7; bases outside the gene matches: 9. The CDR3 DNA follows: TGCGCCAGCAGCCCAGCCGGACTAGATGACGGGGAGCTGTTTTTT. This sequence encodes CASSPAGLDDGELFF.

This chain links TRBV28 with TRBJ2-1; TRBD2 agrees at 10 bases. Germline assignment: CDR1 MDHEN and CDR2 SYDVKM. Trimming removed 2 bases from V and 5 bases from J; junction bases left unmatched: 21. The CDR3 runs to 21 residues. The CDR3 sequence: CASSLGPGSSGGAAANNEQFF. CDR3 bases: TGTGCCAGCAGTTTAGGCCCAGGGTCCAGCGGGGGGGCCGCAGCTAACAATGAGCAGTTCTTC.

This clone was seen a single time. The chain combines TRBV10-2 with TRBJ1-6, with D hard to call. The CDR3 is made up of 16 amino acids. V dropped 0 bases and J dropped 13 bases, with 19 bases sitting between them. CDR1 and CDR2 from the germline V gene are WSHSY and SAAADI. CDR3: CASSESSGPSRGPLHF. In DNA, the CDR3 is TGCGCCAGCAGTGAGTCGAGTGGACCCTCCCGAGGGCCCCTCCACTTT.